The 2 T cell receptor beta chains presented below share a single source sample, sequenced in a study of cytomegalovirus exposure and HLA in healthy donors. Both 60 Vbeta primers and 13 Jbeta primers went into the PCR. The assay was immunoSEQ multiplex PCR, and TCRdb's table has in-frame clones only and misses some. The sample shows 90,000 to 110,000 clones, around 80% of them seen only once. The sample was PBMCs. The receptor source for this set is a male donor in good health and CMV-seronegative.

This rearrangement joins TRBV11-2 to TRBJ2-5; D is uncertain. Per the germline V gene, CDR1 is SGHAT and CDR2 is FQNNGV. The CDR3 is made up of 13 amino acids. Trimming stripped 0 bases from V and 4 bases from J, with 6 bases between. The CDR3 protein is CASSLDLLETQYF. The CDR3 DNA sequence: TGTGCCAGCAGCTTAGATCTCCTAGAGACCCAGTACTTC.

J is TRBJ1-4 and V is TRBV6-1; 7 bases match TRBD1. With V trimmed by 1 base and J by 8 bases, 4 bases remained unmatched. From germline, CDR1 is MNHNS and CDR2 SASEGT. The CDR3 has 14 residues. The CDR3 nucleotides are TGTGCCAGCAGTGAAGACAGGGGTTGGGAAAAACTGTTTTTT. Its translation is CASSEDRGWEKLFF.